One and the same sample provided the 14 T cell receptor beta chains below, sequenced in a study of T cells after posttransplantation cyclophosphamide. Cyclophosphamide on days +3 and +4 followed busulfan-fludarabine conditioning and a marrow graft. Assay used: immunoSEQ multiplex PCR; TCRdb lists only in-frame clones, some missing. In the table there are around 18,000 clones, roughly 80% of which are singletons. The sequencing used CD8+ T cells sorted from PBMCs, collected 1,900 to 2,000 days after a stem cell transplant with posttransplant cyclophosphamide. Every receptor here comes from a female patient in her forties who received an allogeneic stem cell transplant from a related donor, was CMV-positive, and had no GVHD. Some T cells may be graft donor cells.

V usage is TRBV27 and J usage is TRBJ2-1; tentatively, D is TRBD1 (5 bases). The CDR3 runs 14 residues. CDR1 and CDR2 from the germline V gene are MNHEY and SMNVEV (reference sequence). V shed 2 bases and J shed 8 bases, with 13 bases lying between them. The CDR3: CASSLRQGWDEQFF. The CDR3 bases are TGTGCCAGCAGTTTACGGCAGGGTTGGGATGAGCAGTTCTTC.

CDR3 nucleotides: TGTGCCAGCAGTTACCATGACAGGCAAAACACCGGGGAGCTGTTTTTT. Its protein is CASSYHDRQNTGELFF. This chain joins TRBV6-5 and TRBJ2-2, with TRBD1 as a possible D gene (6 bases). The CDR3 length is 16 residues. The germline V gene has CDR1 MNHEY and CDR2 SVGAGI. With 2 bases removed from V and 2 bases from J, the gap between germline ends came to 12 bases.

This chain uses TRBV7-9 with TRBJ1-1, with TRBD1 matching 7 bases. CDR3 length: 12 amino acids. J lost 12 bases, V lost 4 bases, and 8 bases had no gene match. Germline loops: CDR1 SEHNR, CDR2 FQNEAQ (reference sequence). In nucleotides, the CDR3 is TGTGCCAGCAGCTCAACAGGGGAAGGAACTTTCTTT. This encodes CASSSTGEGTFF.

The chain has TRBV5-6 and TRBJ2-1; 11 nucleotides line up with TRBD2. Germline CDR1 and CDR2: SGHDT and YYEEEE. The trim removed 1 base at V and 9 bases at J, leaving 3 bases unmatched. The CDR3 covers 14 residues. CDR3 sequence: CASSLLLAGVEQFF. CDR3 nucleotides: TGTGCCAGCAGCTTGCTACTAGCGGGGGTTGAGCAGTTCTTC.

The chain carries TRBV28 and TRBJ2-2, with TRBD2 matching over 9 bases. CDR1 and CDR2 from the germline V gene are MDHEN and SYDVKM. V was pared by 1 base and J by 3 bases, with 9 bases of the junction left unmatched. The CDR3 is 18 amino acids. CDR3 sequence: CASSLLFAGGPDTGELFF. The CDR3 region has the DNA TGTGCCAGCAGTTTATTATTTGCGGGGGGGCCTGACACCGGGGAGCTGTTTTTT. Full variable domain (rest looked up from reference TRBV28 and TRBJ2-2): DVKVTQSSRYLVKRTGEKVFLECVQDMDHENMFWYRQDPGLGLRLIYFSYDVKMKEKGDIPEGYSVSREKKERFSLILESASTNQTSMYLCASSLLFAGGPDTGELFFGEGSRLTVL.

The chain employs TRBV6-1 and TRBJ2-1; TRBD1 aligns across 9 bases. Trimming cost V 2 bases and J 2 bases; bases outside gene matches: 10. CDR1 is MNHNS, CDR2 SASEGT, per germline. This CDR3 region has 18 residues. CDR3: CASSENGQGSGTYNEQFF. The CDR3 DNA reads as TGTGCCAGCAGTGAAAACGGACAGGGGAGTGGGACCTACAATGAGCAGTTCTTC.

The J gene is TRBJ2-7, the V gene TRBV19, with a tentative D call TRBD2 (5 bases). CDR1 and CDR2 (germline): LNHDA, SQIVND (reference sequence). This CDR3 has 14 residues. Trimming stripped 10 bases from V and 1 base from J, with 17 bases between. The CDR3 coding sequence is TGTGCCACCTCACGGTCATCGGGGTCCTACGAGCAGTACTTC. It specifies CATSRSSGSYEQYF.

This clone was seen only once. V gene TRBV5-1 combines with J gene TRBJ2-7; tentatively, D is TRBD1 (6 bases). In germline, CDR1 is SGHRS, CDR2 YFSETQ. The CDR3 spans 15 residues. Trimming took off 3 bases at V and 7 bases at J, with 20 bases between the two ends. The CDR3 DNA sequence: TGCGCCAGCAGCTCGTACAGGGACACGGTCCAAGAGCAGTACTTC. Its translation is CASSSYRDTVQEQYF.

J is TRBJ2-6 and V is TRBV14; tentatively, D is TRBD2 (6 bases). Germline CDR1 reads SGHDN; CDR2 reads FVKESK. V gave up 3 bases and J gave up 3 bases, with 18 bases separating them. The CDR3 runs 18 residues. The chain's CDR3 is CASSQEGTGNLGANVLTF. As DNA, the CDR3 is TGTGCCAGCAGCCAGGAAGGGACTGGGAATCTTGGGGCCAACGTCCTGACTTTC.

This chain links TRBV18 with TRBJ2-3, with 7 bases fitting TRBD1. Germline trimming cut 3 bases from V and 5 bases from J; bases unmatched to any gene: 2. Germline CDR1 and CDR2: KGHSH and LQKENI. The CDR3 totals 13 residues. CDR3 amino acids: CASSPGTVDTQYF. In DNA form, the CDR3 reads TGTGCCAGCTCACCCGGGACAGTAGATACGCAGTATTTT.

This chain joins TRBV29-1 and TRBJ2-3; 8 nucleotides align to TRBD1. The V segment lost 5 bases and the J segment 6 bases; nucleotides outside the gene matches: 13. The CDR3 length is 15 residues. Per the germline V gene, CDR1 is SQVTM and CDR2 is ANQGSEA. The chain's CDR3 is CSVLLAQGAVDTQYF. Written as DNA, the CDR3 is TGCAGCGTTCTTTTAGCCCAGGGGGCGGTGGATACGCAGTATTTT.

V usage is TRBV11-1 and J usage is TRBJ2-7; D not resolved. The CDR3 sequence is 13 residues long. V lost 1 base and J lost 3, with 7 bases in between. Germline CDR1 SGHAT, CDR2 FQDESV (reference sequence). This CDR3 is CASSLGTFYEQYF. The CDR3 DNA reads TGTGCCAGCAGCTTAGGCACATTCTACGAGCAGTACTTC.

The V and J genes are TRBV7-6 and TRBJ2-3; maybe TRBD2 (6 bases). V gave up 2 bases and J gave up 0 bases, with 9 bases separating them. The V gene's germline CDR1 is SGHVS and CDR2 FNYEAQ. The CDR3 extends over 15 amino acids. CDR3 bases: TGTGCCAGCAGCTTATCTAGCGCGAGCACAGATACGCAGTATTTT. This codes for CASSLSSASTDTQYF.

This chain links TRBV19 with TRBJ2-6, with 10 bases identical to TRBD1. The CDR3 contains 18 residues. Trimming at V came to 7 bases and at J to 3 bases, leaving 12 bases not matched to a gene. Looked up from germline, CDR1 is LNHDA and CDR2 is SQIVND (reference sequence). In DNA, the CDR3 is TGTGCCAGTACCAACCCGGGGACAGGGGTCCGTGGGGCCAACGTCCTGACTTTC. Translated, it gives CASTNPGTGVRGANVLTF.